The 24 T cell receptor beta chains below come from one sample, sequenced in a study of T cells after yellow fever vaccination. TCRdb reprocessed the 5' RACE reads via MiXCR and lists one record per CDR3 protein. The sample has about 320,000 distinct CDR3 sequences; over 3.5% are singletons. Source: PBMCs, taken 15 days after the yellow fever booster vaccination. These receptors came from a man aged 18-30 years who received the YFV17D yellow fever vaccine.

The genes are TRBV7-2 and TRBJ1-2; 10 nucleotides line up with TRBD1. CDR3 length: 15 amino acids. Germline V gene data show CDR1 as SGHTA and CDR2 as FQGNSA. Trimming cost V 4 bases and J 7 bases; bases outside gene matches: 9. The CDR3 loop reads CASSSTSGTGVGYTF. DNA for the CDR3: TGTGCCAGCAGCTCAACCTCCGGGACAGGGGTTGGCTACACCTTC.

This clonotype occurred a few times. CDR3 loop: CASSLDPSPLHF. Written as DNA, the CDR3 is TGTGCCAGCAGCTTAGACCCTTCACCCCTCCACTTT. The chain recombines TRBV7-8 with TRBJ1-6, with unresolved D. V was clipped by 1 base and J by 9 bases, with 4 bases between them. In germline, CDR1 is SGHVS, CDR2 FQNEAQ. The CDR3 runs 12 residues. The full variable domain, its missing parts supplied by reference TRBV7-8 and TRBJ1-6, is GAGVSQSPRYKVAKRGQDVALRCDPISGHVSLFWYQQALGQGPEFLTYFQNEAQLDKSGLPSDRFFAERPEGSVSTLKIQRTQQEDSAVYLCASSLDPSPLHFGNGTRLTVT.

There are many counts of this clonotype. The rearrangement uses TRBV5-1 and TRBJ2-1; TRBD1 aligns across 7 bases. CDR1 is SGHRS and CDR2 is YFSETQ in the germline V gene. Trimming removed 3 bases from V and 0 bases from J; junction bases left unmatched: 9. The CDR3 length is 17 residues. CDR3 coding DNA: TGCGCCAGCAGCTGGGGCGGACAGGCACACTCCTACAATGAGCAGTTCTTC. Residues: CASSWGGQAHSYNEQFF.

This clonotype was observed a few times. The chain couples TRBV6-5 to TRBJ1-5; no firm D call. CDR3 length: 16 residues. The germline V and J ends were trimmed by 2 bases and 6 bases, with 17 bases remaining between them. CDR1 and CDR2 (germline): MNHEY, SVGAGI. DNA for the CDR3: TGTGCCAGCAGTTACAAGGATCCCCAATTCGGTCAGCCCCAGCATTTT. Its translation is CASSYKDPQFGQPQHF.

This clonotype was counted a few times. The rearrangement joins TRBV6-2 or TRBV6-3 to TRBJ2-3; 10 bases are a match to TRBD2. This CDR3 contains 16 residues. Germline CDR1 MNHEY, CDR2 SVGEGT. After removal of 5 bases from V and 0 bases from J, the junction contained 5 bases not matched to a gene. The CDR3 nucleotides are TGTGCCAGCAGTACTCGGACTAGCGGAAGCACAGATACGCAGTATTTT. Protein product: CASSTRTSGSTDTQYF.

The CDR3 sequence: CASSQDAFLAGGYNEQFF. For the CDR3, the DNA is TGTGCCAGCAGCCAAGATGCGTTTCTAGCGGGGGGCTACAATGAGCAGTTCTTC. The V and J genes are TRBV4-2 and TRBJ2-1; 11 bases match TRBD2. Per the germline V gene, CDR1 is LGHNA and CDR2 is YNFKEQ. The CDR3 has 18 amino acids. V shed 0 bases and J 3 bases; nucleotides not matched to a gene: 7.

This clonotype has a handful of counts. The chain is built from TRBV11-3 and TRBJ2-1; D is unresolved. Germline assignment: CDR1 SGHNT and CDR2 YENEEA. V was cut by 2 bases and J by 12 bases, with 14 bases left in between. The CDR3 loop spans 13 amino acids. The CDR3 DNA sequence: TGTGCCAGCAGCTTATCTAATGTGAACTGGCAGTTCTTC. Protein sequence: CASSLSNVNWQFF.

This clonotype was seen at least ten times. The V gene is TRBV7-2, the J gene TRBJ2-1; D call uncertain. The germline gives CDR1 SGHTA, CDR2 FQGNSA. The V end lost 4 bases, the J end lost 1 base, and 8 bases lay between the germline ends. This CDR3 has 14 residues. CDR3 DNA: TGTGCCAGCAGCTACACGGTATCCTACAATGAGCAGTTCTTC. Protein sequence: CASSYTVSYNEQFF.

The V call is TRBV5-4, the J call TRBJ1-1, with no clear D. Trimming took 4 bases from V and 0 from J, leaving 7 bases between them. The germline V gene has CDR1 SGHNT and CDR2 YYREEE (reference sequence). The CDR3 is made up of 13 amino acids. CDR3 sequence: CASSTPLNTEAFF. Written as DNA, the CDR3 is TGTGCCAGCAGCACCCCACTGAACACTGAAGCTTTCTTT. The whole variable domain, filled in from reference TRBV5-4 and TRBJ1-1, reads ETGVTQSPTHLIKTRGQQVTLRCSSQSGHNTVSWYQQALGQGPQFIFQYYREEENGRGNFPPRFSGLQFPNYSSELNVNALELDDSALYLCASSTPLNTEAFFGQGTRLTVV.

This clonotype occurred a few times. The CDR3: CASSRTLYPETQMGGETQYF. CDR3 sequence (DNA): TGCGCCAGCAGCCGCACACTGTACCCAGAAACCCAGATGGGGGGAGAGACCCAGTACTTC. The chain joins TRBV4-1 to TRBJ2-5; tentatively, D is TRBD2 (6 bases). This CDR3 region has 20 residues. V lost 4 bases and J 4 bases, leaving 31 bases between the germline ends. Germline-derived CDR1 and CDR2 are MGHRA and YSYEKL.

This clonotype was observed at least ten times. This chain links TRBV12-3 or TRBV12-4 with TRBJ2-7; D might be TRBD1 or TRBD2, each matching 5 bases. Trimming stripped 4 bases from V and 6 bases from J, with 13 bases between. This CDR3 has 13 amino acids. The DNA of the CDR3 is TGTGCCAGCAGTTGGGGGACCCTGGGCGAGCAGTACGTC. Its protein product is CASSWGTLGEQYV.

This clonotype was seen more than once but under ten times. This chain uses TRBV5-1 with TRBJ2-3, with 9 bases that match TRBD2. V lost 2 bases and J lost 7; bases outside the gene matches: 11. This CDR3 comprises 16 residues. Germline V gene data show CDR1 as SGHRS and CDR2 as YFSETQ. The CDR3 here is CASSFISAGGRNTQYF. CDR3 in DNA: TGCGCCAGCAGCTTCATTTCGGCGGGGGGGCGTAATACGCAGTATTTT. The whole variable domain, remainder taken from reference TRBV5-1 and TRBJ2-3, is KAGVTQTPRYLIKTRGQQVTLSCSPISGHRSVSWYQQTPGQGLQFLFEYFSETQRNKGNFPGRFSGRQFSNSRSEMNVSTLELGDSALYLCASSFISAGGRNTQYFGPGTRLTVL.

As to this clonotype: Germline is not matched at one junction end, which may reflect a read error. The chain combines TRBV5-1 with TRBJ2-2, with TRBD2 matching over 8 bases. CDR1 and CDR2 from the germline V gene are SGHRS and YFSETQ. This CDR3 has 16 residues. The CDR3 loop is CASSLASGGTAGELIF. DNA of the CDR3: TGCGCCAGCAGCTTGGCGAGCGGGGGTACTGCCGGGGAGCTGATTTTT. Complete variable domain (other parts from reference TRBV5-1 and TRBJ2-2): KAGVTQTPRYLIKTRGQQVTLSCSPISGHRSVSWYQQTPGQGLQFLFEYFSETQRNKGNFPGRFSGRQFSNSRSEMNVSTLELGDSALYLCASSLASGGTAGELIFGEGSRLTVL.

This clonotype has just a few counts. The chain combines TRBV12-3 or TRBV12-4 with TRBJ1-2, with D perhaps matching TRBD1 (5 bases). Between the trimmed V and J ends, which lost 2 bases and 4 bases, there was a span of 11 bases. The CDR3 consists of 14 residues. This chain's CDR3 is CASSLQGSPYGYTF. The CDR3 DNA reads as TGTGCCAGCAGTTTACAGGGAAGTCCCTATGGCTACACCTTC.

This clonotype was detected a few times. This rearrangement joins TRBV30 to TRBJ1-2; D ambiguous. Germline CDR1 GTSNPN, CDR2 SVGIG (reference sequence). This CDR3 region has 12 residues. The ends were cut back, 2 bases at V and 8 bases at J, with 12 bases in the middle. The DNA for the CDR3 is TGTGCCTGGAGTCTCTCGCAGGTCGGCTACACCTTC. It is translated as CAWSLSQVGYTF.

The table lists this clonotype with many counts. CDR3 sequence: CASSRLYTYEQYF. CDR3 nucleotides: TGTGCCAGCAGTCGCCTTTACACCTACGAGCAGTACTTC. J is TRBJ2-7 and V is TRBV27; D call uncertain. V lost 5 bases, J lost 2 bases, and 10 bases lay in between. The CDR3 is 13 amino acids. Germline assignment: CDR1 MNHEY and CDR2 SMNVEV (reference sequence).

This clonotype showed up just a few times. The CDR3 loop reads CASSRETSGGRETQYF. For the CDR3, the DNA is TGTGCCAGCAGCCGAGAGACTAGCGGGGGGAGGGAGACCCAGTACTTC. V is TRBV4-2 and J is TRBJ2-5, with 13 positions matching TRBD2. Germline CDR1 is LGHNA and CDR2 is YNFKEQ. V was clipped by 4 bases and J by 5 bases; unmatched bases: 7. This CDR3 is built from 16 residues.

A few counts support this clonotype. Here the CDR3 reads CASSYLDTQYF. CDR3 DNA sequence: TGTGCCAGCAGTTACCTGGATACGCAGTATTTT. V usage is TRBV6-5 and J usage is TRBJ2-3; D is unclear. From germline, CDR1 is MNHEY and CDR2 SVGAGI. V was cut by 2 bases and J by 6 bases, with 3 bases left in between. CDR3 size: 11 residues.

This clonotype was seen repeatedly, ten times or more. The rearrangement uses TRBV12-3 or TRBV12-4 and TRBJ1-5; D remains ambiguous. The CDR3 spans 15 residues. V was clipped by 1 base and J by 2 bases, with 9 bases between them. Here the CDR3 DNA reads TGTGCCAGCAGTTTAGGCGACGGTGGCAATCAGCCCCAGCATTTT. It translates to CASSLGDGGNQPQHF.

This clonotype was observed many times. The chain recombines TRBV7-9 with TRBJ1-1; unclear D gene. This CDR3 spans 12 amino acids. Per germline, CDR1 SEHNR and CDR2 FQNEAQ (reference sequence). V shed 3 bases and J shed 5 bases, with 7 bases lying between them. This chain's CDR3 is CASSFPGTEAFF. The CDR3, as DNA: TGTGCCAGCAGCTTCCCCGGGACTGAAGCTTTCTTT.

The chain is built from TRBV20-1 and TRBJ1-5, with 7 bases that match TRBD1. Germline lookup yields CDR1 DFQATT and CDR2 SNEGSKA (reference sequence). V shed 0 bases and J 6 bases; nucleotides not matched to a gene: 5. This CDR3 comprises 14 residues. CDR3 DNA: TGCAGTGCTAGAGAGGGGACAGTAGCTCAGCCCCAGCATTTT. Its protein is CSAREGTVAQPQHF.

This clonotype was observed a handful of times. The rearrangement joins TRBV10-3 to TRBJ2-5, with D perhaps matching TRBD1 (5 bases). The CDR3 has 14 residues. V was trimmed by 2 bases and J by 3 bases, leaving 10 bases between them. Germline loops: CDR1 ENHRY, CDR2 SYGVKD. The CDR3 protein is CAISERQGKETQYF. For the CDR3, the DNA is TGTGCCATCAGTGAGAGGCAGGGAAAAGAGACCCAGTACTTC.

This clonotype has ten or more counts. The chain has TRBV6-5 and TRBJ2-5; the D gene is possibly TRBD1 (5 bases). Germline V CDR1 and CDR2: MNHEY, SVGAGI. The CDR3 runs 12 residues. V shed 7 bases and J shed 6 bases, with 12 bases lying between them. The CDR3 nucleotides are TGTGCCAGCACCCAGGACACACAGACCCAGTACTTC. It yields the protein CASTQDTQTQYF.

CDR3 nucleotides: TGTGCCAGCAGCTTGGCGGAAACGCAGTTCTTC. This gives the protein CASSLAETQFF. V usage is TRBV5-6 and J usage is TRBJ2-1, with unresolved D. The CDR3 runs 11 residues. Trimming shortened V by 0 bases and J by 12 bases, and 7 bases separated the two germline ends. Per germline, CDR1 SGHDT and CDR2 YYEEEE.